Presented here are 21 T cell receptor beta chains from one specimen sequenced in a study of blood T cell repertoires in COVID-19 (dated by TCRdb to 2019 to 2021). Libraries came from the immunoSEQ multiplex PCR assay. This immuneACCESS table, as held by TCRdb, lists in-frame sequences with V and J called but not all clones. Of the missing ones, under half trace to an unresolved V gene in checked studies; the others have no known cause. A total of about 170,000 clones appear in this sample, roughly 90% of them only once. The top ten constitute under 0.85% of the sample. Sequencing was performed on PBMCs or T cells enriched from blood (not recorded which). The receptors here all came from a woman aged 18 to 35 who had recovered from COVID-19.

The table lists this clone with a few counts. This chain connects TRBV12-3 or TRBV12-4 to TRBJ2-7, with D possibly matching TRBD1 (6 bases). The CDR3 sequence is 13 residues long. CDR3 DNA sequence: TGTGCGTCACAGACAGGAAACTCCTACGAGCAGTACTTC. It yields the protein CASQTGNSYEQYF.

The J gene is TRBJ2-7, the V gene TRBV7-9; D may be TRBD1 (6 bases). Germline CDR1 reads SEHNR; CDR2 reads FQNEAQ (reference sequence). The ends were cut back, 5 bases at V and 1 base at J, with 18 bases in the middle. The CDR3 runs 16 residues. The CDR3, as DNA: TGTGCCAGCAGCGAAAGCGCCGGGACATTGTCCTACGAGCAGTACTTC. It yields the protein CASSESAGTLSYEQYF.

The chain employs TRBV7-9 and TRBJ2-2; D call uncertain. The CDR3 is 12 amino acids. Trimming stripped 2 bases from V and 8 bases from J, with 6 bases between. Germline-derived CDR1 and CDR2 are SEHNR and FQNEAQ (reference sequence). Here the CDR3 DNA reads TGTGCCAGCAGCTTACGGAGTGGGGAGCTGTTTTTT. Translating gives CASSLRSGELFF.

Here the CDR3 reads CASRIAGQGTYEQYF. CDR3 coding DNA: TGTGCCAGCAGAATCGCGGGACAGGGGACCTACGAGCAGTACTTC. This chain joins TRBV6-5 and TRBJ2-7, with 10 nucleotides matching TRBD1. This CDR3 is built from 15 residues. Germline trimming cut 6 bases from V and 2 bases from J; bases unmatched to any gene: 7. Per the germline V gene, CDR1 is MNHEY and CDR2 is SVGAGI.

This clone has only one observation. The chain is built from TRBV5-4 and TRBJ2-1, with D perhaps matching TRBD2 (6 bases). CDR3 length: 19 residues. Germline loops: CDR1 SGHNT, CDR2 YYREEE (reference sequence). Trimming stripped 2 bases from V and 2 bases from J, with 23 bases between. The CDR3 protein is CASSFRTSGSFTPYNEQFF. The CDR3 DNA reads as TGTGCCAGCAGCTTTAGAACCAGCGGGTCCTTCACGCCCTACAATGAGCAGTTCTTC.

This chain connects TRBV2 to TRBJ2-7; 9 positions agree with TRBD2. The J segment lost 1 base and the V segment lost 4 bases, leaving 5 bases of the junction unmatched. Germline CDR1 is SNHLY and CDR2 is FYNNEI. The length of the CDR3 is 15 residues. The CDR3 sequence is CASSGLAENSYEQYF. CDR3 bases: TGTGCCAGCAGTGGACTAGCGGAAAATTCCTACGAGCAGTACTTC.

The V call is TRBV29-1, the J call TRBJ1-2; no clear D. The CDR3 is 9 amino acids. The germline V gene encodes CDR1 SQVTM and CDR2 ANQGSEA. The ends were cut back, 5 bases at V and 6 bases at J, with 4 bases in the middle. CDR3 residues: CSVSDGYTF. The CDR3 nucleotides read TGCAGCGTTTCGGATGGCTACACCTTC. The full variable domain, rest sourced from reference TRBV29-1 and TRBJ1-2, is SAVISQKPSRDICQRGTSLTIQCQVDSQVTMMFWYRQQPGQSLTLIATANQGSEATYESGFVIDKFPISRPNLTFSTLTVSNMSPEDSSIYLCSVSDGYTFGSGTRLTVV.

This chain links TRBV3-1 (or the pseudogene TRBV3-2) with TRBJ2-7, with TRBD1 as a possible D gene (6 bases). The CDR3 loop spans 15 amino acids. Germline CDR1 LGHDT, CDR2 YNNKEL (reference sequence). V gave up 6 bases and J gave up 0 bases, with 15 bases separating them. The CDR3 nucleotides are TGTGCCAGCAGACGTACAGGGTTCGGCTCCTACGAGCAGTACTTC. Its protein is CASRRTGFGSYEQYF.

The chain employs TRBV3-1 (or the pseudogene TRBV3-2) and TRBJ2-3; TRBD2 agrees at 7 bases. CDR1 and CDR2 from the germline V gene are LGHDT and YNNKEL (reference sequence). The J segment lost 2 bases and the V segment lost 1 base, leaving 6 bases of the junction unmatched. CDR3 length: 16 residues. The CDR3 DNA follows: TGTGCCAGCAGCCAAGTGGCGGGAGCGGTCACAGATACGCAGTATTTT. Amino acid sequence: CASSQVAGAVTDTQYF.

The chain combines TRBV5-1 with TRBJ2-2; D is unresolved. The CDR3 consists of 13 residues. CDR1 and CDR2 from the germline V gene are SGHRS and YFSETQ. Trimming stripped 0 bases from V and 4 bases from J, with 4 bases between. The CDR3 coding sequence is TGCGCCAGCAGCTTGGACGGCACCGGGGAGCTGTTTTTT. Its translation is CASSLDGTGELFF.

The sample holds one count of this clone. At one end the junction does not follow the germline gene, possibly because of a read error. V usage is TRBV7-7 and J usage is TRBJ2-3; TRBD1 might be the D (5 bases). Germline CDR1 SSHAT, CDR2 FNYEAQ (reference sequence). CDR3 length: 14 residues. CDR3 sequence (DNA): TGTGCTAGCAGCTTGCGGACACCGCCAGATACGCAGTATTTT. This encodes CASSLRTPPDTQYF.

Here the CDR3 reads CASSPARKNTEAFF. The DNA of the CDR3 is TGCGCCAGCAGCCCCGCGCGCAAGAACACTGAAGCTTTCTTT. The chain recombines TRBV5-1 with TRBJ1-1, with D hard to call. This CDR3 has 14 amino acids. Trimming took 4 bases from V and 1 from J, leaving 11 bases between them. CDR1 is SGHRS, CDR2 YFSETQ, per germline.

CDR3 sequence reads: CASSLRLAGGRRHEQFF. CDR3 nucleotides: TGTGCCAGCAGTCTCCGACTAGCGGGAGGGAGACGTCATGAGCAGTTCTTC. The chain links TRBV28 to TRBJ2-1; 14 nucleotides line up with TRBD2. CDR3 length: 17 residues. Germline trimming cut 5 bases from V and 8 bases from J; bases unmatched to any gene: 11. Germline V gene data show CDR1 as MDHEN and CDR2 as SYDVKM.

About this clone: Other DNA sequences in the same sample also yield this CDR3. The rearrangement uses TRBV6-5 and TRBJ2-2; D gene uncertain. From germline, CDR1 is MNHEY and CDR2 SVGAGI. This CDR3 region has 13 residues. The V end lost 6 bases, the J end lost 5 bases, and 10 bases lay between the germline ends. The CDR3 DNA follows: TGTGCCAGCAGACGAGCGCGTACCGGGGAGCTGTTTTTT. It translates to CASRRARTGELFF.

J is TRBJ2-5 and V is TRBV2; 10 bases line up with TRBD1. This CDR3 comprises 13 residues. The J segment lost 8 bases and the V segment lost 6 bases, leaving 6 bases of the junction unmatched. From germline, CDR1 is SNHLY and CDR2 FYNNEI. The CDR3 here is CASSDGQGDTQYF. The CDR3 nucleotides read TGTGCCAGCAGCGACGGACAGGGGGACACCCAGTACTTC.

The genes are TRBV28 and TRBJ1-6, with D perhaps matching TRBD1 (6 bases). V lost 3 bases and J 6 bases, leaving 12 bases between the germline ends. Germline V CDR1 and CDR2: MDHEN, SYDVKM. This CDR3 is 15 amino acids long. The CDR3: CASSFGGPINSPLHF. CDR3 nucleotides: TGTGCCAGCAGTTTTGGGGGCCCAATTAATTCACCCCTCCACTTT.

The V call is TRBV7-9, the J call TRBJ2-3; 8 bases align to TRBD1. Trimming cost V 2 bases and J 3 bases; bases outside gene matches: 4. This CDR3 has 15 residues. Looked up from germline, CDR1 is SEHNR and CDR2 is FQNEAQ (reference sequence). The CDR3 spells CASSLNRGETDTQYF. The CDR3 DNA is TGTGCCAGCAGCTTAAACAGGGGGGAGACAGATACGCAGTATTTT.

The chain carries TRBV19 and TRBJ2-1; D is unresolved. Trimming stripped 8 bases from V and 0 bases from J, with 8 bases between. Germline V gene sequence: CDR1 LNHDA, CDR2 SQIVND (reference sequence). The CDR3 sequence is 13 residues long. The CDR3 here is CASARSSYNEQFF. Here the CDR3 DNA reads TGTGCCAGTGCGAGAAGCTCCTACAATGAGCAGTTCTTC.

This chain joins TRBV6-2 or TRBV6-3 and TRBJ2-1; 11 nucleotides line up with TRBD2. The germline V gene has CDR1 MNHEY and CDR2 SVGEGT. The CDR3 totals 20 residues. J lost 4 bases, V lost 1 base, and 15 bases had no gene match. CDR3 amino acids: CASSYLVAAITSGSYNEQFF. The DNA of the CDR3 is TGTGCCAGCAGTTACTTGGTCGCGGCGATAACTAGCGGGAGTTACAATGAGCAGTTCTTC.

The chain is built from TRBV6-6 and TRBJ2-7, with 10 bases aligning to TRBD2. The CDR3 consists of 15 residues. After removal of 8 bases from V and 7 bases from J, the junction contained 14 bases not matched to a gene. Germline CDR1 MNHNY, CDR2 SVGAGI (reference sequence). This CDR3 is CASALGAGGPGEQYF. CDR3 DNA: TGTGCCAGCGCCCTTGGAGCGGGAGGGCCGGGTGAGCAGTACTTC.

V is TRBV2 and J is TRBJ2-4, with TRBD2 matching over 14 bases. J gave up 8 bases and V 4 bases, and 1 base lay outside the gene matches. This CDR3 spans 14 amino acids. In germline, CDR1 is SNHLY, CDR2 FYNNEI. The CDR3 DNA sequence: TGTGCCAGCAGTGGGACTAGCGGGAGGCACATTCAGTACTTC. It specifies CASSGTSGRHIQYF. Full variable domain (outside the CDR3, taken from reference TRBV2 and TRBJ2-4): EPEVTQTPSHQVTQMGQEVILRCVPISNHLYFYWYRQILGQKVEFLVSFYNNEISEKSEIFDDQFSVERPDGSNFTLKIRSTKLEDSAMYFCASSGTSGRHIQYFGAGTRLSVL.